Listed below are T cell receptor beta chains from one sample, sequenced in a study of cytomegalovirus exposure and HLA in healthy donors. Sequencing was performed with immunoSEQ multiplex PCR; in TCRdb, only in-frame clones are kept and a portion is missing. The sample has some 170,000 clones, over 75% seen once. Input material: PBMCs. The origin of the receptors is a man aged 35-49 years in good health and CMV-seronegative. CDR3s include the opening cysteine and the closing phenylalanine or tryptophan.

V	J	CDR3
TRBV7-9	TRBJ2-5	CASSTRETQYF
TRBV29-1	TRBJ1-5	CSVGLGGGNQPQHF
TRBV4-2	TRBJ1-2	CASSTGGGDGYTF
TRBV6-1	TRBJ1-2	CASSVDNANYGYTF
TRBV15	TRBJ2-7	CATTRQGRGEQYF
TRBV5-4	TRBJ2-5	CASSVPGQGGRETQYF
TRBV4-3	TRBJ2-5	CASSLTRSETQYF
TRBV11-3	TRBJ2-1	CASSLQGAPYNEQFF
TRBV7-2	TRBJ2-5	CASSLVTGSEETQYF
TRBV30	TRBJ2-1	CAWRITGVSYNEQFF
TRBV27	TRBJ1-6	CASSPGTSNAQPLHF
TRBV4-1	TRBJ2-1	CASSQIGGGAYNEQFF
TRBV6-1	TRBJ2-1	CASSEEAGSYNEQFF
TRBV19	TRBJ1-2	CASTPPGRVYGYTF
TRBV4-1	TRBJ2-7	CASSQDAGYSYEQYF
TRBV10-2	TRBJ1-5	CASSPGQGYQPQHF
TRBV4-3	TRBJ2-7	CASSTWVGDSYEQYF
TRBV2	TRBJ1-1	CASSAPTPGTGEAFF
TRBV21-1	TRBJ2-7	CASSSSHEQYF
TRBV27	TRBJ2-7	CASSGLAASSYEQYF
TRBV28	TRBJ2-1	CASSSQGLAGAPPPYNEQFF
TRBV15	TRBJ2-5	CATSRDLVDGGGPQETQYF
TRBV7-9	TRBJ2-7	CAEAGGYLYEQYF
TRBV6-5	TRBJ2-7	CASSYSTETGNEQYF
TRBV29-1	TRBJ2-7	CSVADSGLMTYEQYF
TRBV27	TRBJ2-3	CASSPGVTDTQYF
TRBV11-2	TRBJ1-2	CASSRSVSDGYTF
TRBV14	TRBJ2-2	CASSFQEAPPAELFF
TRBV7-8	TRBJ1-3	CASSPSGVDSGNTIYF
TRBV7-9	TRBJ2-2	CASSLMGELFF
TRBV2	TRBJ2-3	CASSEGGQWPDTQYF
TRBV5-1	TRBJ2-3	CASSQRSTDTQYF
TRBV18	TRBJ2-2	CASSLGQYTGELFF